These 19 T cell receptor beta chains share one sample of origin, sequenced in a study of blood T cells in healthy people across ages. Sample-barcoded 5' priming and a J-beta primer mix drove a second PCR of roughly 6 to 12 cycles. One entry per CDR3 protein results from TCRdb running MiXCR on the 5' RACE reads. The profile covers around 1,500,000 distinct CDR3 sequences, with around 42% appearing a single time and roughly 7.9% taken by the ten largest. Input material: blood. The receptors were sampled from a young woman in good health.

The genes are TRBV5-5 and TRBJ2-7; possibly TRBD1 or TRBD2 for D (6 bases each). The CDR3 sequence is 15 residues long. V was trimmed by 3 bases and J by 7 bases, leaving 20 bases between them. Per the germline V gene, CDR1 is SGHKS and CDR2 is YYEKEE (reference sequence). CDR3 in DNA: TGTGCCAGCAGCTGGGGGGACATGAGGGGGAATGAGCAGTACTTC. Its protein product is CASSWGDMRGNEQYF.

This clonotype has only a few counts. The chain links TRBV29-1 to TRBJ2-1, with no clear D. The J call could be wrong; TRBJ2-7 is a better fit for the DNA end. The CDR3 sequence is 13 residues long. The germline V gene has CDR1 SQVTM and CDR2 ANQGSEA. The CDR3 here is CSVQESSYNEQYF. DNA of the CDR3: TGCAGCGTTCAGGAGAGCTCCTACAATGAGCAGTACTTC.

The chain has TRBV12-3 or TRBV12-4 and TRBJ2-5; TRBD2 matches at 9 bases. Losses at the gene ends were 2 bases for V and 4 bases for J; bases not matched to a gene: 5. CDR3 length equals 15 residues. In DNA form, the CDR3 reads TGTGCCAGCAGTTTACCCGGACTAGCGAGAGAGACCCAGTACTTC. Amino acids: CASSLPGLARETQYF.

This sequence joins TRBV25-1 and TRBJ2-7; 7 bases are a match to TRBD1. V trimming: 5 bases; J trimming: 1 base; junction bases outside the gene matches: 5. Germline CDR1 MGHDK, CDR2 SYGVNS. The CDR3 consists of 14 residues. The CDR3 nucleotides read TGTGCCAGCAGTAAACCGGGACAGTCCTACGAGCAGTACTTC. Amino acid sequence: CASSKPGQSYEQYF.

The chain links TRBV5-6 to TRBJ1-5, with D tentatively TRBD1 (6 bases). Germline V lookup: CDR1 SGHDT, CDR2 YYEEEE. This CDR3 comprises 16 residues. V dropped 0 bases and J dropped 4 bases, with 14 bases sitting between them. This CDR3 reads CASSLGTERGNQPQHF. The CDR3 DNA follows: TGTGCCAGCAGCTTGGGGACAGAACGCGGGAATCAGCCCCAGCATTTT. Complete variable domain (other parts from reference TRBV5-6 and TRBJ1-5): DAGVTQSPTHLIKTRGQQVTLRCSPKSGHDTVSWYQQALGQGPQFIFQYYEEEERQRGNFPDRFSGHQFPNYSSELNVNALLLGDSALYLCASSLGTERGNQPQHFGDGTRLSIL.

V and J are TRBV28 and TRBJ1-1, with 8 bases that match TRBD1. CDR1 is MDHEN and CDR2 is SYDVKM in the germline V gene. The CDR3 has 12 residues. V lost 6 bases to trimming and J lost 8 bases; unmatched junction nucleotides: 5. In nucleotides, the CDR3 is TGTGCCAGCAGACTTGGACAGGGAGAAGCTTTCTTT. It yields the protein CASRLGQGEAFF. The entire variable domain, with the rest obtained from reference TRBV28 and TRBJ1-1, is as follows: DVKVTQSSRYLVKRTGEKVFLECVQDMDHENMFWYRQDPGLGLRLIYFSYDVKMKEKGDIPEGYSVSREKKERFSLILESASTNQTSMYLCASRLGQGEAFFGQGTRLTVV.

The CDR3 reads CATSVAGRVNTGELFF. The CDR3, as DNA: TGTGCCACCAGTGTCGCTGGACGGGTTAACACCGGGGAGCTGTTTTTT. This chain connects TRBV24-1 to TRBJ2-2; D remains unclear. Germline V lookup: CDR1 KGHDR, CDR2 SFDVKD. The CDR3 extends over 16 amino acids. Trimming took 5 bases from V and 2 from J, leaving 14 bases between them.

This clonotype occurred a few times. The CDR3 protein is CSASEGFSNQPQHF. The CDR3 DNA is TGCAGTGCTAGTGAGGGATTTAGCAATCAGCCCCAGCATTTT. The chain recombines TRBV20-1 with TRBJ1-5, with unresolved D. From germline, CDR1 is DFQATT and CDR2 SNEGSKA (reference sequence). V was shortened by 3 bases and J by 0 bases, with 9 bases between the two germline ends. CDR3 length equals 14 residues.

The chain recombines TRBV30 with TRBJ1-2; D gene uncertain. The V gene's germline CDR1 is GTSNPN and CDR2 SVGIG (reference sequence). V shed 8 bases and J shed 7 bases, with 17 bases lying between them. The CDR3 runs to 12 residues. The CDR3 nucleotides are TGTGCCGGAGGGAGGGAGCGAAGTGGCTACACCTTC. Residues: CAGGRERSGYTF. Complete variable domain (other parts from reference TRBV30 and TRBJ1-2): SQTIHQWPATLVQPVGSPLSLECTVEGTSNPNLYWYRQAAGRGLQLLFYSVGIGQISSEVPQNLSASRPQDRQFILSSKKLLLSDSGFYLCAGGRERSGYTFGSGTRLTVV.

V and J are TRBV27 and TRBJ1-1; D gene ambiguous. V dropped 0 bases and J dropped 0 bases, with 14 bases sitting between them. The CDR3 is 17 residues long. Per the germline V gene, CDR1 is MNHEY and CDR2 is SMNVEV (reference sequence). CDR3 region: CASSLSVQSPMNTEAFF. CDR3 in DNA: TGTGCCAGCAGTTTATCGGTCCAGTCACCTATGAACACTGAAGCTTTCTTT.

The J gene is TRBJ2-7, the V gene TRBV30; D perhaps matches TRBD1 (5 bases). The germline V gene has CDR1 GTSNPN and CDR2 SVGIG (reference sequence). Trimming pared 0 bases from V and 3 bases from J, leaving 18 bases between. The length of the CDR3 is 16 residues. CDR3 residues: CAWSVDRGFILYEQYF. The CDR3 nucleotides read TGTGCCTGGAGTGTAGATAGGGGTTTTATCCTCTACGAGCAGTACTTC.

This clonotype was counted a few times. This chain uses TRBV11-2 with TRBJ2-7; 9 bases are shared with TRBD1. Looked up from germline, CDR1 is SGHAT and CDR2 is FQNNGV. The CDR3 length is 16 residues. V shed 2 bases, J shed 7 bases, and the junction held 12 bases outside the gene matches. The CDR3 loop is CASSLKPPDRGWEQYF. The CDR3 bases are TGTGCCAGCAGCTTAAAACCCCCGGACAGGGGTTGGGAGCAGTACTTC.

The chain recombines TRBV30 with TRBJ2-3; unclear D gene. Germline V CDR1 and CDR2: GTSNPN, SVGIG (reference sequence). The CDR3 consists of 12 residues. The V and J ends lost 8 bases and 0 bases respectively, with 9 bases between them. CDR3 loop: CAKSTSTDTQYF. Written as DNA, the CDR3 is TGTGCCAAGTCCACTAGCACAGATACGCAGTATTTT. The full variable domain, completed using reference TRBV30 and TRBJ2-3, is SQTIHQWPATLVQPVGSPLSLECTVEGTSNPNLYWYRQAAGRGLQLLFYSVGIGQISSEVPQNLSASRPQDRQFILSSKKLLLSDSGFYLCAKSTSTDTQYFGPGTRLTVL.

The chain couples TRBV10-3 to TRBJ2-7, with D tentatively TRBD1 (5 bases). This CDR3 has 14 amino acids. Germline CDR1 reads ENHRY; CDR2 reads SYGVKD. The germline V and J ends were trimmed by 3 bases and 3 bases, with 12 bases remaining between them. The CDR3 bases are TGTGCCATCAGTGAAGGGGCAGGGTTCTACGAGCAGTACTTC. This codes for CAISEGAGFYEQYF.

On this clonotype itself: One end of the junction is discordant with germline, which a read error may explain. The chain links TRBV28 to TRBJ2-3, with D possibly being TRBD2 (6 bases). The germline gives CDR1 MDHEN, CDR2 SYDVKM. There are 13 residues in the CDR3. CDR3 protein: CTSSPPGRDTQYF. CDR3 sequence (DNA): TGTACCAGCAGCCCCCCCGGGAGAGATACGCAGTATTTT.

This sequence joins TRBV6-1 and TRBJ1-1; perhaps TRBD1 as D (6 bases). The length of the CDR3 is 11 residues. V gave up 5 bases and J gave up 9 bases, with 10 bases separating them. Per the germline V gene, CDR1 is MNHNS and CDR2 is SASEGT. DNA for the CDR3: TGTGCCAGCAGTACAGGGTTCCAAGCTTTCTTT. Translating gives CASSTGFQAFF.

The V gene is TRBV14, the J gene TRBJ2-6; 9 nucleotides align to TRBD1. V was clipped by 4 bases and J by 0 bases; unmatched bases: 7. Germline CDR1 SGHDN, CDR2 FVKESK. The CDR3 spans 18 residues. The CDR3 protein is CASSRTGTGISGANVLTF. CDR3 sequence (DNA): TGTGCCAGCAGCCGTACCGGGACAGGGATCTCTGGGGCCAACGTCCTGACTTTC.

This clonotype showed up just a few times. This chain uses TRBV6-5 with TRBJ1-2; D unresolved. In germline, CDR1 is MNHEY, CDR2 SVGAGI. V was trimmed by 6 bases and J by 3 bases, leaving 11 bases between them. CDR3 size: 13 residues. CDR3 sequence (DNA): TGTGCCAGCAGCCAGAGCCTTGACTATGGCTACACCTTC. It codes for CASSQSLDYGYTF.

The V call is TRBV20-1, the J call TRBJ1-5, with a possible D match to TRBD1 (6 bases). V lost 6 bases and J lost 7, with 19 bases in between. CDR1 and CDR2 from the germline V gene are DFQATT and SNEGSKA (reference sequence). This CDR3 is 14 amino acids long. CDR3 loop: CSAMYRARPQPQHF. CDR3 DNA sequence: TGCAGTGCCATGTACAGGGCACGTCCCCAGCCCCAGCATTTT.